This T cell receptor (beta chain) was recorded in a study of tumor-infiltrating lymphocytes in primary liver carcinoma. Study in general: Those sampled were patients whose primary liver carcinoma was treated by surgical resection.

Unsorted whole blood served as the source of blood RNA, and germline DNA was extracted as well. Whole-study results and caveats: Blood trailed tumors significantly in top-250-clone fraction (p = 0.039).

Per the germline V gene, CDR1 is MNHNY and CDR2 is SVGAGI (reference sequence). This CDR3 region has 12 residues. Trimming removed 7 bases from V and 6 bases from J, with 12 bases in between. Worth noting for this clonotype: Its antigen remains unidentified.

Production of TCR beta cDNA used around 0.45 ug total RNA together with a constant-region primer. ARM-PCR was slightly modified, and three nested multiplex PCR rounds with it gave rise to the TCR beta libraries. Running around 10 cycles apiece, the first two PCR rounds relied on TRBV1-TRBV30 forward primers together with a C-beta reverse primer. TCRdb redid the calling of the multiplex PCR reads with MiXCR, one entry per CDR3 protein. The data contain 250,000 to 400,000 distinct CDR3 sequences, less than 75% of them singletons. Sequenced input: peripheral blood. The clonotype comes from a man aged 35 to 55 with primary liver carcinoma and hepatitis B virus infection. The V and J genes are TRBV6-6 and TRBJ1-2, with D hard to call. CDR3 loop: CASTLPGNGYTF. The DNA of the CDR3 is TGTGCCAGCACCCTTCCGGGAAATGGCTACACCTTC.